One and the same sample provided the 16 T cell receptor beta chains below, sequenced in a study of patients and donors after allogeneic stem cell transplantation. One entry per CDR3 protein results from TCRdb running MiXCR on the RT-PCR reads. The sample holds around 150,000 distinct CDR3 sequences, about 40% seen once. The specimen sequenced was blood, either unsorted or a sorted T cell fraction (not recorded which). These receptors were taken from a human donor who was either an allogeneic HSCT recipient or a stem cell or donor lymphocyte infusion donor (not recorded which). It is not recorded whose cells these are; they may come from a transplant donor.

This clonotype has a count of ten or more. The CDR3 here is CASSFGQGNTEAFF. The CDR3 region has the DNA TGTGCCAGCAGTTTTGGGCAGGGGAACACTGAAGCTTTCTTT. The gene calls are TRBV12-3 or TRBV12-4 and TRBJ1-1; tentatively, D is TRBD1 (5 bases). The CDR3 runs 14 residues. With 3 bases removed from V and 1 base from J, the gap between germline ends came to 9 bases.

This clonotype appeared a single time. The V and J genes are TRBV13 and TRBJ2-7, with 12 bases that match TRBD1. Losses at the gene ends were 4 bases for V and 7 bases for J; bases not matched to a gene: 5. Per the germline V gene, CDR1 is PRHDT and CDR2 is FYEKMQ (reference sequence). The CDR3 covers 14 residues. The CDR3 protein is CASSSGQGAREQYV. The CDR3, as DNA: TGTGCCAGCAGCTCGGGACAGGGGGCGAGGGAGCAGTACGTC.

In this sample, this clonotype turned up a few times. This chain joins TRBV12-3 or TRBV12-4 and TRBJ1-2, with D unclear. Trimming cost V 5 bases and J 4 bases, with 11 bases left between them. This CDR3 is built from 13 residues. The CDR3 sequence: CASSPRAVYGYTF. In nucleotides, the CDR3 is TGTGCCAGCAGTCCTAGGGCGGTCTATGGCTACACCTTC.

The rearrangement links TRBV15 to TRBJ2-3; tentatively, D is TRBD1 (5 bases). The CDR3 extends over 18 amino acids. Germline V gene data show CDR1 as LNHNV and CDR2 as YYDKDF (reference sequence). V was shortened by 1 base and J by 0 bases, with 17 bases between the two germline ends. The DNA for the CDR3 is TGTGCCACCAGCAGAGCCCGCCAGACAGATACTAGCACAGATACGCAGTATTTT. Protein sequence: CATSRARQTDTSTDTQYF.

The chain employs TRBV5-1 and TRBJ1-2; a possible D gene is TRBD1 (5 bases). V was clipped by 0 bases and J by 4 bases, with 16 bases between them. This CDR3 contains 16 residues. Germline V CDR1 and CDR2: SGHRS, YFSETQ. The CDR3, as DNA: TGCGCCAGCAGCTTGGCCCGTCAGGGCGGCCGCTATGGCTACACCTTC. Translating gives CASSLARQGGRYGYTF.

This rearrangement joins TRBV3-1 to TRBJ1-6; no clear D. Trimming removed 3 bases from V and 3 bases from J, with 12 bases in between. CDR1 is LGHDT and CDR2 is YNNKEL in the germline V gene (reference sequence). The CDR3 has 16 amino acids. The CDR3 protein is CASSHFVQSYNSPLHF. Here the CDR3 DNA reads TGTGCCAGCAGCCACTTCGTGCAGAGCTATAATTCACCCCTCCACTTT.

The table lists this clonotype with a few counts. The rearrangement uses TRBV4-1 and TRBJ2-7; D is unclear. The CDR3 is 14 residues long. The germline CDR1 and CDR2 sequences are MGHRA and YSYEKL. V was cut by 4 bases and J by 6 bases, with 16 bases left in between. In DNA, the CDR3 is TGCGCCAGCAGCCGACTGATTCTTCTTGGCGAGCAGTACGTC. This codes for CASSRLILLGEQYV.

This clonotype came up a few times. The chain links TRBV5-6 to TRBJ1-5; D might be TRBD1 (6 bases). The CDR3 length is 13 residues. Trimming cost V 4 bases and J 6 bases, with 11 bases left between them. In germline, CDR1 is SGHDT, CDR2 YYEEEE. The CDR3 bases are TGTGCCAGCAGCAGGGACATGGGTCAGCCCCAGCATTTT. Amino acids: CASSRDMGQPQHF.

The gene calls are TRBV4-3 and TRBJ1-2; perhaps TRBD1 as D (5 bases). The germline gives CDR1 LGHNA, CDR2 YSLEER. Between the trimmed V and J ends, which lost 0 bases and 4 bases, there was a span of 9 bases. The CDR3 spans 14 residues. In DNA form, the CDR3 reads TGCGCCAGCAGCCAAGACAGGGCCCCCTATGGCTACACCTTC. This encodes CASSQDRAPYGYTF.

J is TRBJ2-7 and V is TRBV5-1; 9 bases are a match to TRBD1. Losses at the gene ends were 0 bases for V and 3 bases for J; bases not matched to a gene: 4. The length of the CDR3 is 15 residues. Germline V gives CDR1 SGHRS, CDR2 YFSETQ. This CDR3 reads CASSLGDRDNYEQYV. CDR3 sequence (DNA): TGCGCCAGCAGCTTGGGGGACAGGGATAACTACGAGCAGTACGTC.

The rearrangement joins TRBV27 to TRBJ1-3; no definite D call. CDR3 size: 15 residues. The V and J ends lost 6 bases and 4 bases respectively, with 16 bases between them. Per germline, CDR1 MNHEY and CDR2 SMNVEV (reference sequence). The CDR3 loop reads CASSSIEDSGNTIYF. CDR3 DNA sequence: TGTGCCAGCAGCTCGATCGAGGATAGCGGAAACACCATATATTTT.

This clonotype was seen a handful of times. The V call is TRBV6-5, the J call TRBJ2-5; tentatively, D is TRBD1 (6 bases). Trimming cost V 2 bases and J 1 base, with 14 bases left between them. The CDR3 runs to 16 residues. CDR1 is MNHEY, CDR2 SVGAGI, per germline. Here the CDR3 reads CASSYKAGALQETQYF. The CDR3 coding sequence is TGTGCCAGCAGTTACAAGGCAGGGGCTCTCCAAGAGACCCAGTACTTC.

This clonotype occurred a few times. This rearrangement joins TRBV4-2 to TRBJ1-5; D is unresolved. Trimming left V 4 bases short and J 0 bases short, with 13 bases between. This CDR3 is 16 amino acids long. The V gene's germline CDR1 is LGHNA and CDR2 YNFKEQ. The CDR3 loop reads CASSPGETYSNQPQHF. CDR3 nucleotides: TGTGCCAGCAGCCCTGGAGAGACATATAGCAATCAGCCCCAGCATTTT.

The V gene is TRBV6-5, the J gene TRBJ1-3; D is uncertain. Germline values: CDR1 MNHEY, CDR2 SVGAGI. The length of the CDR3 is 14 residues. V was shortened by 4 bases and J by 4 bases, with 11 bases between the two germline ends. The CDR3, as DNA: TGTGCCAGCAGTTCTACCTCATACGGAAACACCATATATTTT. It yields the protein CASSSTSYGNTIYF.

The chain uses TRBV24-1 and TRBJ2-2; no reliable D call. This CDR3 contains 13 residues. From germline, CDR1 is KGHDR and CDR2 SFDVKD. The germline V and J ends were trimmed by 1 base and 7 bases, with 6 bases remaining between them. The CDR3 bases are TGTGCCACCAGTGATTTTGCGAACGGGGAGCTGTTTTTT. It encodes CATSDFANGELFF.

This chain uses TRBV19 with TRBJ1-1; the match to TRBD1 covers 9 bases. V lost 5 bases and J lost 3; bases outside the gene matches: 4. The V gene's germline CDR1 is LNHDA and CDR2 SQIVND (reference sequence). The CDR3 loop spans 14 amino acids. The CDR3 is CASSLQGADTEAFF. The CDR3 DNA sequence: TGTGCCAGTAGTTTACAGGGGGCGGACACTGAAGCTTTCTTT.